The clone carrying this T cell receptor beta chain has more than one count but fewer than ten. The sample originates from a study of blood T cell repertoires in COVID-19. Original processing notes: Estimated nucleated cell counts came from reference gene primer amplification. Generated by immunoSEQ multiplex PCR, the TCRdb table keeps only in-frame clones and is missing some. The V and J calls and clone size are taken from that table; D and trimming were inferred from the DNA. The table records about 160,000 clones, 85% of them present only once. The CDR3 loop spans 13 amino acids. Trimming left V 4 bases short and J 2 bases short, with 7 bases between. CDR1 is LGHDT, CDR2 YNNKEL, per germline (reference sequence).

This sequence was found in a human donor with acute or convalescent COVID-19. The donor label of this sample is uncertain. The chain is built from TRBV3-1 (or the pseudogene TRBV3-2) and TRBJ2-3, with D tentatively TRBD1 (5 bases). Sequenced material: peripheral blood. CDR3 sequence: CASSRQTTDTQYF. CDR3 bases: TGTGCCAGCAGCCGACAGACCACAGATACGCAGTATTTT.